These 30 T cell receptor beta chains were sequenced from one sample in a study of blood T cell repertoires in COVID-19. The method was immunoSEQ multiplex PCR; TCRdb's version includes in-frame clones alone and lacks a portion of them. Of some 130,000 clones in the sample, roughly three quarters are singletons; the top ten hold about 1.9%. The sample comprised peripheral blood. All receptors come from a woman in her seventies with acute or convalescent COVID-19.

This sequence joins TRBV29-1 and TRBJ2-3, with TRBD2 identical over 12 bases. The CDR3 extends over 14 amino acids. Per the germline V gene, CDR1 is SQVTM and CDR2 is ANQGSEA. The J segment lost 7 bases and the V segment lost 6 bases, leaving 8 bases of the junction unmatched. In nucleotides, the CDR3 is TGCAGCGTACTAGGACTAGCGGGAAAAAATACGCAGTATTTT. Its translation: CSVLGLAGKNTQYF.

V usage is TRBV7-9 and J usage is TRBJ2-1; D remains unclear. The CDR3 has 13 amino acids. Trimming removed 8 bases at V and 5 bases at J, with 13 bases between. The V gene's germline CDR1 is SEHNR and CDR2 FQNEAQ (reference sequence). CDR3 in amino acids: CASRNSWDNEQFF. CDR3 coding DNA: TGTGCCAGCCGCAACAGTTGGGACAATGAGCAGTTCTTC.

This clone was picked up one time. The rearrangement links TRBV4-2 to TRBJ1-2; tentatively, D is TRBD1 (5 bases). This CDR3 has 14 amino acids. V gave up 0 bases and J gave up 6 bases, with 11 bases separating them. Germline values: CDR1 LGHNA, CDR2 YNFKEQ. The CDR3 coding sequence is TGTGCCAGCAGCCAAGAGGGGGGGGAGGATGGCTACACCTTC. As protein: CASSQEGGEDGYTF.

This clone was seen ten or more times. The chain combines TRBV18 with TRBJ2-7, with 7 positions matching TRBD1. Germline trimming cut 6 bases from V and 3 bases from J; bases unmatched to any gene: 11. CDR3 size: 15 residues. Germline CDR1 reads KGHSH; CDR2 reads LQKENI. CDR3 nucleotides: TGTGCCAGCTCCCCCGCGGACAGGAAGGACTACGAGCAGTACTTC. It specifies CASSPADRKDYEQYF.

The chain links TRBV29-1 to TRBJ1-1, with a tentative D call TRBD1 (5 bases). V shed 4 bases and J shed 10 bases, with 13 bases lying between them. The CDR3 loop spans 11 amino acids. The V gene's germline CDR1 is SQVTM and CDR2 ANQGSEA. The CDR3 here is CSVGDVGGAFF. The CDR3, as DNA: TGCAGCGTTGGGGACGTCGGGGGAGCTTTCTTT.

The CDR3, as DNA: TGTGCCAGCAGCCTCAGAAGTCCAACTAATGAAAAACTGTTTTTT. Its protein is CASSLRSPTNEKLFF. V usage is TRBV13 and J usage is TRBJ1-4; D is unclear. Germline V gives CDR1 PRHDT, CDR2 FYEKMQ (reference sequence). V lost 5 bases and J 0 bases, leaving 10 bases between the germline ends. CDR3 size: 15 residues.

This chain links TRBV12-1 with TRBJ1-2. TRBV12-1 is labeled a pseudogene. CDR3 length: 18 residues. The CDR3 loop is CASSLKQSGRTIYYGYTF. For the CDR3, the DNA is TGTGCCAGCAGCCTGAAGCAAAGCGGACGGACGATATACTATGGCTACACCTTC.

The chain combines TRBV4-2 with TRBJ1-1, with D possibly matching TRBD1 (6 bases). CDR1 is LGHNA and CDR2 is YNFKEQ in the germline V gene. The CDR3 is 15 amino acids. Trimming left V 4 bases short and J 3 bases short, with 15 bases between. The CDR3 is CASSPSTGSYTEAFF. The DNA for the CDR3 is TGTGCCAGCAGCCCGTCGACAGGCTCCTACACTGAAGCTTTCTTT.

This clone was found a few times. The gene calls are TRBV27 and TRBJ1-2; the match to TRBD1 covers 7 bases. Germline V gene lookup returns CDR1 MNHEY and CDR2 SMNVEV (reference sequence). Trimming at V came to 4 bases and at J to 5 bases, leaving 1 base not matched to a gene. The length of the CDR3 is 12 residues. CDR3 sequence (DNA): TGTGCCAGCAGTTCACAGGGGTATGGCTACACCTTC. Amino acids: CASSSQGYGYTF.

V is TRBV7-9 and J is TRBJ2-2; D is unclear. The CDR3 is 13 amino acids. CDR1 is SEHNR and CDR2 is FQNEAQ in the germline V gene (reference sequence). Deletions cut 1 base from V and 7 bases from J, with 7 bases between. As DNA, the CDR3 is TGTGCCAGCAGCTTAGGGCAGATCGGGGAGCTGTTTTTT. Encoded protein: CASSLGQIGELFF.

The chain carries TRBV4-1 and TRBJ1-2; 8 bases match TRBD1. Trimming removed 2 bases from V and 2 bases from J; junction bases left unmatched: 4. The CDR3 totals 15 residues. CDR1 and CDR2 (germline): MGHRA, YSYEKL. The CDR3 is CASSQLRTGNYGYTF. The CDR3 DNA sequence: TGCGCCAGCAGCCAACTTCGGACAGGGAACTATGGCTACACCTTC.

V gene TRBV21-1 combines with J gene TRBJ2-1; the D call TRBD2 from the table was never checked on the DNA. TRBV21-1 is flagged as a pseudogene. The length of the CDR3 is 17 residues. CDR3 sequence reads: CASSKVKTSGRLDEQFF. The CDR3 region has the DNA TGTGCCAGCAGCAAAGTGAAGACTAGCGGGAGGCTCGATGAGCAGTTCTTC.

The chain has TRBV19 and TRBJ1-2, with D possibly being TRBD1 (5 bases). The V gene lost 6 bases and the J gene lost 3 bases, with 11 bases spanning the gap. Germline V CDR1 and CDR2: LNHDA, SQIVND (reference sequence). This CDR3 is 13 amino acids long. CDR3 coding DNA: TGTGCCAGTAGGAACACAGGAGACTATGGCTACACCTTC. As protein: CASRNTGDYGYTF.

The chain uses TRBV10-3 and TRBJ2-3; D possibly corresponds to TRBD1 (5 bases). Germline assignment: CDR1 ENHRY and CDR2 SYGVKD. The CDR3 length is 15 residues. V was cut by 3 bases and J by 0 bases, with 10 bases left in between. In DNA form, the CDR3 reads TGTGCCATCAGTGATAAGGCAGGGAGCACAGATACGCAGTATTTT. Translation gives CAISDKAGSTDTQYF.

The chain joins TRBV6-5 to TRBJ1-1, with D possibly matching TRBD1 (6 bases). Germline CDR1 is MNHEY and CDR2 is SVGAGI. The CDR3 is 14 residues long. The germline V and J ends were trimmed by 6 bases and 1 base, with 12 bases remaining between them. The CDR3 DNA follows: TGTGCCAGCAGCTTCGACAGGAGGAACACTGAAGCTTTCTTT. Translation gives CASSFDRRNTEAFF.

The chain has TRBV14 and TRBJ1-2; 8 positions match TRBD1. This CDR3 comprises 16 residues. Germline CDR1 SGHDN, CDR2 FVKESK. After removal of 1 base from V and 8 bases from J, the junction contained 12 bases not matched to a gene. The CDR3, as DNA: TGTGCCAGCAGCCAAGTCGGGCAGGGGGCTGCATACGGCTACACCTTC. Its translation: CASSQVGQGAAYGYTF.

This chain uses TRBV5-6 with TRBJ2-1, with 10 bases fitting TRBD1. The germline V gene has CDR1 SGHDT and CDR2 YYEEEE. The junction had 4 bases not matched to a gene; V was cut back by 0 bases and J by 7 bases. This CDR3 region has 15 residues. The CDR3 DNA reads TGTGCCAGCAGCTTGGGGAGGACAGGGGGGAATGAGCAGTTCTTC. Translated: CASSLGRTGGNEQFF.

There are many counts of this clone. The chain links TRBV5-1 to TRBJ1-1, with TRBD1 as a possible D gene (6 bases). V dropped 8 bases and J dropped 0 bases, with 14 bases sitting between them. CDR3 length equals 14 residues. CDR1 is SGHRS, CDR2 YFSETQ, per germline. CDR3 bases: TGCGCCAGTAAACAGGGTGAGATGAACACTGAAGCTTTCTTT. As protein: CASKQGEMNTEAFF. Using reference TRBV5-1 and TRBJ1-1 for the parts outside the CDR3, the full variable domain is KAGVTQTPRYLIKTRGQQVTLSCSPISGHRSVSWYQQTPGQGLQFLFEYFSETQRNKGNFPGRFSGRQFSNSRSEMNVSTLELGDSALYLCASKQGEMNTEAFFGQGTRLTVV.

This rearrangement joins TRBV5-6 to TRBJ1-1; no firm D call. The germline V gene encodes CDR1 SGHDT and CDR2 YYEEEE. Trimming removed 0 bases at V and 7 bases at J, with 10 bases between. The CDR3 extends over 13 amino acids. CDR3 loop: CASSLGTFSEAFF. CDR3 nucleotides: TGTGCCAGCAGCTTGGGCACATTCAGTGAAGCTTTCTTT.

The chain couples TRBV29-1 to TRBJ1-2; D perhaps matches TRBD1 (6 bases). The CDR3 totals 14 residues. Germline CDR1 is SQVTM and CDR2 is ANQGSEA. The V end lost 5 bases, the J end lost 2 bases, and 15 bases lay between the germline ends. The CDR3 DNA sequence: TGCAGCGTTCTAACGGGGGGCAGGAACTATGGCTACACCTTC. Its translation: CSVLTGGRNYGYTF.

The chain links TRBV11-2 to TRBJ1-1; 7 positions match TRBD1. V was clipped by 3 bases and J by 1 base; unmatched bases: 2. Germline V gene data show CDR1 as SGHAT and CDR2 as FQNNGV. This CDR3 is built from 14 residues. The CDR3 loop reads CASSFNRGNTEAFF. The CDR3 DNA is TGTGCCAGCAGCTTCAACAGGGGGAACACTGAAGCTTTCTTT.

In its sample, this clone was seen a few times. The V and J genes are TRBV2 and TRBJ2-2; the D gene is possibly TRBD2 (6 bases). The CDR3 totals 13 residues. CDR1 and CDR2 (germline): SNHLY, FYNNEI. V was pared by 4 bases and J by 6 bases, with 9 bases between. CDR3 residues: CASSAIAAGELFF. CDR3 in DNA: TGTGCCAGCAGTGCCATAGCGGCCGGGGAGCTGTTTTTT. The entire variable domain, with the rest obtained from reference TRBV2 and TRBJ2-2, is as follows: EPEVTQTPSHQVTQMGQEVILRCVPISNHLYFYWYRQILGQKVEFLVSFYNNEISEKSEIFDDQFSVERPDGSNFTLKIRSTKLEDSAMYFCASSAIAAGELFFGEGSRLTVL.

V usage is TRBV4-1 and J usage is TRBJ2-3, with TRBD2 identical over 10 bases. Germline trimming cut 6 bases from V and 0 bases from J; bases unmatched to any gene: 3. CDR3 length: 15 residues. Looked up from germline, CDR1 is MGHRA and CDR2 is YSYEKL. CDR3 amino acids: CASRPTSGSTDTQYF. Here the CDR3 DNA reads TGCGCCAGCAGACCGACTAGCGGGAGCACAGATACGCAGTATTTT.

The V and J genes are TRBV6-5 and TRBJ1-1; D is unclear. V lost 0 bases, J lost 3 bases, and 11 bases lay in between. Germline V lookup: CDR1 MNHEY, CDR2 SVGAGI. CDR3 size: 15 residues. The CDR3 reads CASSYSGGRDTEAFF. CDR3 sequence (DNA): TGTGCCAGCAGTTACTCGGGAGGGAGGGACACTGAAGCTTTCTTT.

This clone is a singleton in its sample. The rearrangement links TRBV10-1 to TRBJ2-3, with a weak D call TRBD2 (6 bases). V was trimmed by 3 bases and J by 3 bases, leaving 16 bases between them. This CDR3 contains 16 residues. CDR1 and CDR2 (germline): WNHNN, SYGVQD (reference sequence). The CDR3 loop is CASSDFRDSGTDTQYF. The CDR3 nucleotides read TGCGCCAGCAGTGATTTCCGGGACTCAGGGACAGATACGCAGTATTTT.

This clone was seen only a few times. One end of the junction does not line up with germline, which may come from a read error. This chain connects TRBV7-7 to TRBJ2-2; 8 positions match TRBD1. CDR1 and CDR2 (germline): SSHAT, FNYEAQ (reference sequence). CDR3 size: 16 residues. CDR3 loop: CASSRGQVLGTGELFF. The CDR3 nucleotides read TGTGCTAGCAGCCGGGGACAGGTTTTGGGCACCGGGGAGCTGTTTTTT.

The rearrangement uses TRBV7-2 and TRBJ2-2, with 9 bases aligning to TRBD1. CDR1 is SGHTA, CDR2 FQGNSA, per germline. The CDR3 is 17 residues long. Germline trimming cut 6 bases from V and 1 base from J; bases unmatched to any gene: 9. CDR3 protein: CASSPGPGQGNTGELFF. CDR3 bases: TGTGCCAGCAGTCCTGGGCCGGGACAGGGGAACACCGGGGAGCTGTTTTTT.

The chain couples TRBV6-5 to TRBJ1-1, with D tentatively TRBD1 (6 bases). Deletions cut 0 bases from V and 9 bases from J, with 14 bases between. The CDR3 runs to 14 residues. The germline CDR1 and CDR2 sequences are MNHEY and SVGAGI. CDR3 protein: CASSYSAGAGKAFF. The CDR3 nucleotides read TGTGCCAGCAGTTACTCGGCAGGGGCTGGAAAAGCTTTCTTT.

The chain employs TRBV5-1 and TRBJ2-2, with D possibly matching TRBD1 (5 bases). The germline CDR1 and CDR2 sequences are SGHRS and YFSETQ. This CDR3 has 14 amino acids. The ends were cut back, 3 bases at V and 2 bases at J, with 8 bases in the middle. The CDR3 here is CASSWTINTGELFF. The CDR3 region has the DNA TGCGCCAGCAGCTGGACAATCAACACCGGGGAGCTGTTTTTT.

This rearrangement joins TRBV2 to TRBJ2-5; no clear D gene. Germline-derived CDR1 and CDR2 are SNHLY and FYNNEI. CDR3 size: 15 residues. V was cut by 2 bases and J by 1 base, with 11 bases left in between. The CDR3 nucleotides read TGTGCCAGCAGTGAATTAGGAGTAGCCCAAGAGACCCAGTACTTC. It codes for CASSELGVAQETQYF.